The entry that follows covers one T cell receptor (beta chain) sequence. Its antigen is as yet unknown. Other DNA sequences from this sample encode an identical CDR3 as well. The CDR3 spans 16 residues. Tumor tissue came from three grid-selected regions of each formalin-fixed paraffin-embedded block. These data originate in a study of T cells and copy number aberrations in small-cell lung cancer. Study-level results: Versus adjacent lung, tumor T-cell richness and clonality were lower; density nonsignificantly. The tissue was entirely formalin-fixed and paraffin-embedded, which is known to produce sequencing artifacts. A small sample size limited this study; results need validation.

Libraries were prepared by immunoSEQ multiplex PCR; TCRdb keeps only in-frame clonotypes and omits some of them. This table has several thousand clones, approximately 76% appearing once. This sequence originates from a man in his fifties with small cell lung cancer. Sequencing input: tumor tissue. The chain recombines TRBV21-1 with TRBJ2-3; the table's D call TRBD2 went unverified against the DNA. TRBV21-1 is marked as a pseudogene. CDR3 residues: CLPPTGLAVHTDTQYF. In DNA, the CDR3 is TGTCTTCCGCCCACAGGACTAGCGGTACACACAGATACGCAGTATTTT.